This TCR beta chain was identified in a study of T cells in Graves' hyperthyroidism and ophthalmopathy. Graves' hyperthyroidism is called stable when ophthalmopathy does not progress within 18 months. Template material for amplifying TCR beta CDR3 regions consisted of RNA transcripts. The TCR CDR3 was amplified in a first-round RT-PCR using the HTBI primer set. TCRdb re-called the multiplex PCR reads with MiXCR, one entry per CDR3 protein. The sample contains some 500,000 distinct CDR3 sequences, under 15% of which appear only once. This clonotype came up a few times. As yet, its antigen is unknown. Study-level findings and limits: Appearing also in blood were most of the thyroid clonotypes expanded above 0.001.

The source material was blood. The TCR sequence derives from a woman aged 18-35 years with Graves' hyperthyroidism.

Written as DNA, the CDR3 is TGTGCCAGCAGTGGGGCGGGAGGGCCGCCAGATACGCAGTATTTT. As protein: CASSGAGGPPDTQYF. This rearrangement joins TRBV27 to TRBJ2-3, with 9 bases identical to TRBD2. Germline loops: CDR1 MNHEY, CDR2 SMNVEV (reference sequence). CDR3 length equals 15 residues. The junction had 7 bases not matched to a gene; V was cut back by 5 bases and J by 4 bases.